This is a list of T cell receptor beta chains from one sample in a study of molecular identifiers for immune sequencing clone quantification. TCRdb fed the PCR reads into MiXCR, producing one record per CDR3 protein. The sample lists roughly 86,000 distinct CDR3 sequences, around a fifth occurring once. Sequenced: naive CD8+ T cells from blood, with Jurkat cell RNA spiked in. The receptors were sampled from a human donor in good health. Some libraries in this study had Jurkat cell RNA spiked in. CDR3s include the opening cysteine and the closing phenylalanine or tryptophan. Fields, in order: clone size, V gene, D gene, CDR3 length, J gene, CDR3 DNA, CDR3 protein. A D gene is named only where the DNA matches it firmly. Where a row states a size, it is once, few, many or the class of an expanded clone; other rows omit it.

abundance: many
v_gene: TRBV2
d_gene: .
len: 14
j_gene: TRBJ2-2
CDR3nt: TGTGCCAGCAGTGCCATTGCGAACACCGGGGAGCTGTTTTTT
CDR3aa: CASSAIANTGELFF

abundance: many
v_gene: TRBV4-3
d_gene: TRBD1
len: 15
j_gene: TRBJ2-7
CDR3nt: TGCGCCAGCAGCCCGGGACAGGCGAGCTCCTACGAGCAGTACTTC
CDR3aa: CASSPGQASSYEQYF

abundance: many
v_gene: TRBV7-2
d_gene: TRBD1
len: 16
j_gene: TRBJ2-1
CDR3nt: TGTGCCAGCAGCTCCCCGACAGGGGATCGGAACAATGAGCAGTTCTTC
CDR3aa: CASSSPTGDRNNEQFF

abundance: many
v_gene: TRBV5-6
d_gene: TRBD1
len: 19
j_gene: TRBJ2-6
CDR3nt: TGTGCCAGCAGCGACCCAGGGACAGGGGGCGTAGTTGAGGCCAACGTCCTGACTTTC
CDR3aa: CASSDPGTGGVVEANVLTF

abundance: many
v_gene: TRBV2
d_gene: .
len: 14
j_gene: TRBJ2-7
CDR3nt: TGTGCCAGCAGTGCGCAGACGTATTCCTACGAGCAGTACTTC
CDR3aa: CASSAQTYSYEQYF

abundance: many
v_gene: TRBV27
d_gene: .
len: 15
j_gene: TRBJ2-2
CDR3nt: TGTGCCAGCAGTTTATCGTTAGGGTTTGGCGGGGAGCTGTTTTTT
CDR3aa: CASSLSLGFGGELFF

abundance: .
v_gene: TRBV11-2
d_gene: .
len: 14
j_gene: TRBJ2-7
CDR3nt: TGTGCCAGCAGCGCCTCCGGGACTCACTACGAGCAGTACTTC
CDR3aa: CASSASGTHYEQYF

abundance: .
v_gene: TRBV12-3/TRBV12-4
d_gene: .
len: 16
j_gene: TRBJ2-3
CDR3nt: TGTGCCAGCAGTTTACTTCCCCCCGGATTCACAGATACGCAGTATTTT
CDR3aa: CASSLLPPGFTDTQYF

abundance: many
v_gene: TRBV7-9
d_gene: .
len: 16
j_gene: TRBJ2-3
CDR3nt: TGTGCCAGCAGACGAGAAACTCAGGGGCGCGCAGATACGCAGTATTTT
CDR3aa: CASRRETQGRADTQYF

abundance: many
v_gene: TRBV6-2/TRBV6-3
d_gene: .
len: 11
j_gene: TRBJ2-5
CDR3nt: TGTGCCAGCATGTTCGGGGAGACCCAGTACTTC
CDR3aa: CASMFGETQYF

abundance: many
v_gene: TRBV11-2
d_gene: .
len: 15
j_gene: TRBJ2-5
CDR3nt: TGTGCCAGCAGCTTAGTGCGGGGAGGCCAAGAGACCCAGTACTTC
CDR3aa: CASSLVRGGQETQYF

abundance: .
v_gene: TRBV4-3
d_gene: TRBD2
len: 16
j_gene: TRBJ2-1
CDR3nt: TGCGCCAGCAGCGGCGTTAGCGGGGATTACAGGGTCGAGCAGTTCTTC
CDR3aa: CASSGVSGDYRVEQFF

abundance: few
v_gene: TRBV20-1
d_gene: TRBD2
len: 15
j_gene: TRBJ2-1
CDR3nt: TGCAGTGCTAGCCATGGGGCTAGCGGTTACAATGAGCAGTTCTTC
CDR3aa: CSASHGASGYNEQFF

abundance: many
v_gene: TRBV7-6
d_gene: TRBD2
len: 18
j_gene: TRBJ2-7
CDR3nt: TGTGCCAGCAGCTTAGGCCTAGCGGGGGGAGGGGTCCGTGACGAGCAGTACTTC
CDR3aa: CASSLGLAGGGVRDEQYF

abundance: many
v_gene: TRBV7-9
d_gene: .
len: 15
j_gene: TRBJ2-2
CDR3nt: TGTGCCAGCAGCTCATGGACAGAGAACACCGGGGAGCTGTTTTTT
CDR3aa: CASSSWTENTGELFF

abundance: many
v_gene: TRBV9
d_gene: TRBD1
len: 19
j_gene: TRBJ1-2
CDR3nt: TGTGCCAGCAGCGTAGACTCCCCGAACAGGGGGCTTTTAAACTATGGCTACACCTTC
CDR3aa: CASSVDSPNRGLLNYGYTF

abundance: many
v_gene: TRBV10-1
d_gene: .
len: 13
j_gene: TRBJ2-2
CDR3nt: TGCGCCAGCTCCGGACTGAACACCGGGGAGCTGTTTTTT
CDR3aa: CASSGLNTGELFF

abundance: many
v_gene: TRBV5-4
d_gene: .
len: 14
j_gene: TRBJ1-1
CDR3nt: TGTGCCAGCAGCTTCCGTGGGGGGAACACTGAAGCTTTCTTT
CDR3aa: CASSFRGGNTEAFF

abundance: once
v_gene: TRBV2
d_gene: TRBD1
len: 13
j_gene: TRBJ1-1
CDR3nt: TGTGCCAACGGACAGGGGATTGGCACTGAAGCTTTCTTT
CDR3aa: CANGQGIGTEAFF